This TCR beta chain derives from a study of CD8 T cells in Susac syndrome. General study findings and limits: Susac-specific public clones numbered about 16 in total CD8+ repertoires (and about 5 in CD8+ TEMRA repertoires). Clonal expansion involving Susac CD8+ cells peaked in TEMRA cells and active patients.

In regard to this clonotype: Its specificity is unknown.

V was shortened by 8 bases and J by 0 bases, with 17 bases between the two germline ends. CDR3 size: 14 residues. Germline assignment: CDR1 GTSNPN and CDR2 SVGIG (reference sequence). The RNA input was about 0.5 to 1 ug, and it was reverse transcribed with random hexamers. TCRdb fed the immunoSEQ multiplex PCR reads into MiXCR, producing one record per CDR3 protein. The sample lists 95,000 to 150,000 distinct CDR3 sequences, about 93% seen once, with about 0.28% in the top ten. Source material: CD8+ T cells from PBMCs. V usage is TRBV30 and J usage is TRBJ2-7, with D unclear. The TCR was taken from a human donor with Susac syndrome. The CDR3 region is CARSPGSNSYEQYF. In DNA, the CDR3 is TGTGCCCGGTCCCCGGGTTCAAACTCCTACGAGCAGTACTTC. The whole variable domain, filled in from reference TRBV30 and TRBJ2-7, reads SQTIHQWPATLVQPVGSPLSLECTVEGTSNPNLYWYRQAAGRGLQLLFYSVGIGQISSEVPQNLSASRPQDRQFILSSKKLLLSDSGFYLCARSPGSNSYEQYFGPGTRLTVT.